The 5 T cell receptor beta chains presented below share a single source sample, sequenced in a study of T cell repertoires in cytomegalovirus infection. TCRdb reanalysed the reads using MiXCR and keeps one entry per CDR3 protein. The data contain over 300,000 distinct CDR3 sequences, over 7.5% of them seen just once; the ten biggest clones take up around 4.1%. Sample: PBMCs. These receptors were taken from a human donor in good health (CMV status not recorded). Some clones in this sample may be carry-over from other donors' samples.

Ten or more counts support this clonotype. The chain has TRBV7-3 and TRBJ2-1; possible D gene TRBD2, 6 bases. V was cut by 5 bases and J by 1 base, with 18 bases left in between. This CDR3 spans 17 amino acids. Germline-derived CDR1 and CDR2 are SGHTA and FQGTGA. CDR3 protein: CASSLPSTGGSYNEQFF. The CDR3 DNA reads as TGTGCCAGCAGCCTCCCCTCGACTGGGGGGTCCTACAATGAGCAGTTCTTC.

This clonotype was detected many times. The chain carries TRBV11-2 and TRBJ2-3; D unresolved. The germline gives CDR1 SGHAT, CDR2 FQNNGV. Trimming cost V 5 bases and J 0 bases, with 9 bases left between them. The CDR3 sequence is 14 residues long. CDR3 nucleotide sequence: TGTGCCAGCAGCGAGTGGCGGAGCACAGATACGCAGTATTTT. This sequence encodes CASSEWRSTDTQYF.

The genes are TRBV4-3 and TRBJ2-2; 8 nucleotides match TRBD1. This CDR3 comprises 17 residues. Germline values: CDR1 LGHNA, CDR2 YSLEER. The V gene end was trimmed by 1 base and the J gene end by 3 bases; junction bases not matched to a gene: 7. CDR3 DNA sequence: TGCGCCAGCAGCCAAGGGGACAGGCCGGGCGACACCGGGGAGCTGTTTTTT. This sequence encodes CASSQGDRPGDTGELFF.

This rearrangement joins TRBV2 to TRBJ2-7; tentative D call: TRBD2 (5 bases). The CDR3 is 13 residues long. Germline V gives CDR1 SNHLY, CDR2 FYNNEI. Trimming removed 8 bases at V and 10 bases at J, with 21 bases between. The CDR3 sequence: CASLNGVPGGQYF. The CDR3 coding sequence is TGTGCCAGCCTGAACGGGGTTCCCGGCGGCCAGTACTTC.

CDR3: CSTQGRAETQYF. The CDR3 nucleotides are TGCAGCACCCAGGGGCGGGCGGAGACCCAGTACTTC. The V and J genes are TRBV29-1 and TRBJ2-5; maybe TRBD1 (6 bases). Trimming cost V 8 bases and J 5 bases, with 15 bases left between them. The length of the CDR3 is 12 residues. CDR1 and CDR2 (germline): SQVTM, ANQGSEA. The whole variable domain, remainder taken from reference TRBV29-1 and TRBJ2-5, is SAVISQKPSRDICQRGTSLTIQCQVDSQVTMMFWYRQQPGQSLTLIATANQGSEATYESGFVIDKFPISRPNLTFSTLTVSNMSPEDSSIYLCSTQGRAETQYFGPGTRLLVL.